The 5 T cell receptor beta chains reported below all come from one sample, sequenced in a study of T cell clonotyping in hematopoietic cell transplantation. The method was immunoSEQ multiplex PCR; TCRdb's version includes in-frame clones alone and lacks a portion of them. In the table there are more than 10,000 clones, roughly 80% of which are singletons. The sample here was PBMCs, taken 100 days after allogeneic stem cell transplant. Every receptor here comes from a female patient in her forties who had an allogeneic stem cell transplant from a related donor, so T cells may come from the graft donor. Some clones in this sample may be carry-over from other donors' samples.

The chain links TRBV29-1 to TRBJ2-5, with no clear D. The CDR3 contains 10 residues. V was cut by 2 bases and J by 4 bases, with 2 bases left in between. In germline, CDR1 is SQVTM, CDR2 ANQGSEA. CDR3 DNA sequence: TGCAGCGTTGAAAGAGAGACCCAGTACTTC. As protein: CSVERETQYF.

The genes are TRBV5-1 and TRBJ2-7, with D perhaps matching TRBD2 (5 bases). This CDR3 spans 14 amino acids. CDR1 is SGHRS, CDR2 YFSETQ, per germline. With 4 bases removed from V and 5 bases from J, the gap between germline ends came to 16 bases. The CDR3: CASSLRGSPNEQYF. The CDR3 DNA reads as TGCGCCAGCAGCCTTCGGGGTTCCCCAAACGAGCAGTACTTC.

This chain links TRBV2 with TRBJ2-5; D is perhaps TRBD2 (6 bases). The CDR3 has 12 amino acids. Trimming cost V 7 bases and J 5 bases, with 11 bases left between them. Germline V gives CDR1 SNHLY, CDR2 FYNNEI. The CDR3 sequence: CASTIGGETQYF. In DNA form, the CDR3 reads TGTGCCAGCACCATAGGAGGGGAGACCCAGTACTTC.

V usage is TRBV19 and J usage is TRBJ2-1, with 11 nucleotides matching TRBD2. There are 14 residues in the CDR3. The V gene end was trimmed by 6 bases and the J gene end by 8 bases; junction bases not matched to a gene: 6. Germline lookup yields CDR1 LNHDA and CDR2 SQIVND (reference sequence). The CDR3 is CASRVAGGSYEQFF. CDR3 DNA sequence: TGTGCCAGTAGGGTAGCGGGAGGGAGCTATGAGCAGTTCTTC.

The chain links TRBV5-4 to TRBJ2-1, with D perhaps TRBD2 (6 bases). The V gene's germline CDR1 is SGHNT and CDR2 YYREEE (reference sequence). With 3 bases removed from V and 15 bases from J, the gap between germline ends came to 19 bases. The CDR3 is 13 amino acids. CDR3 protein: CASSSRLTRGGFF. DNA of the CDR3: TGTGCCAGCAGCTCCCGTCTGACTAGAGGAGGGTTCTTC. Complete variable domain (other parts from reference TRBV5-4 and TRBJ2-1): ETGVTQSPTHLIKTRGQQVTLRCSSQSGHNTVSWYQQALGQGPQFIFQYYREEENGRGNFPPRFSGLQFPNYSSELNVNALELDDSALYLCASSSRLTRGGFFGPGTRLTVL.